These T cell receptor beta chains were read from a single sample in a study of T cells after posttransplantation cyclophosphamide. Measured with immunoSEQ multiplex PCR; TCRdb has only the in-frame clones, and not every one. The sample lists about 8,000 clones, more than 85% seen once, with approximately 4.1% in the top ten. Input material: CD4+ T cells sorted from blood. The receptors here all came from a woman between 50 and 59 years old in good health and a related stem cell transplant donor. Each CDR3 is given with its conserved first and last residue. Each record gives: V gene, CDR3 length, J gene, D gene, clone size, CDR3 protein, CDR3 DNA. D genes are given only for firm matches. Part of the rows lack a size; the others show once, few, many or a class for expanded clones.

V gene: TRBV19; CDR3 length: 13; J gene: TRBJ1-1; D gene: NA; clone size: once; CDR3 protein: CASKRGGPTEAFF; CDR3 DNA: TGTGCCAGTAAACGGGGGGGACCCACTGAAGCTTTCTTT
V gene: TRBV6-1; CDR3 length: 15; J gene: TRBJ1-3; D gene: NA; clone size: NA; CDR3 protein: CASSTAGISGNTIYF; CDR3 DNA: TGTGCCAGCAGTACCGCAGGGATATCTGGAAACACCATATATTTT
V gene: TRBV30; CDR3 length: 14; J gene: TRBJ2-3; D gene: TRBD1; clone size: NA; CDR3 protein: CAWSVGEGGRTQYF; CDR3 DNA: TGTGCCTGGAGTGTAGGGGAAGGGGGCAGAACGCAGTATTTT
V gene: TRBV5-8; CDR3 length: 13; J gene: TRBJ1-4; D gene: NA; clone size: NA; CDR3 protein: CASSLYSNEKLFF; CDR3 DNA: TGTGCCAGCAGCTTATATAGCAATGAAAAACTGTTTTTT
V gene: TRBV6-4; CDR3 length: 14; J gene: TRBJ2-3; D gene: NA; clone size: NA; CDR3 protein: CASSDGLAGDTQYF; CDR3 DNA: TGTGCCAGCAGTGACGGTCTGGCCGGGGATACGCAGTATTTT
V gene: TRBV11-2; CDR3 length: 17; J gene: TRBJ2-3; D gene: NA; clone size: once; CDR3 protein: CASSLIQGATTSGTQYF; CDR3 DNA: TGTGCCAGCAGCCTGATACAGGGGGCGACGACTAGCGGGACGCAGTATTTT
V gene: TRBV19; CDR3 length: 14; J gene: TRBJ2-3; D gene: TRBD1; clone size: NA; CDR3 protein: CASSGQGLGDTQYF; CDR3 DNA: TGTGCCAGTTCGGGACAGGGCCTCGGCGATACGCAGTATTTT
V gene: TRBV15; CDR3 length: 13; J gene: TRBJ2-1; D gene: NA; clone size: NA; CDR3 protein: CATSRGTGTEQFF; CDR3 DNA: TGTGCCACCAGCAGGGGAACAGGGACTGAGCAGTTCTTC
V gene: TRBV30; CDR3 length: 13; J gene: TRBJ1-1; D gene: NA; clone size: few; CDR3 protein: CAWTEGYNTEAFF; CDR3 DNA: TGTGCCTGGACGGAGGGGTATAACACTGAAGCTTTCTTT
V gene: TRBV18; CDR3 length: 17; J gene: TRBJ2-1; D gene: TRBD2; clone size: NA; CDR3 protein: CASSPPSALAGDDEQFF; CDR3 DNA: TGTGCCAGCTCACCACCGTCGGCACTAGCGGGAGACGATGAGCAGTTCTTC
V gene: TRBV7-6; CDR3 length: 15; J gene: TRBJ2-7; D gene: TRBD1; clone size: NA; CDR3 protein: CASSSRTGSSYEQYF; CDR3 DNA: TGTGCCAGCAGCTCCCGGACAGGGAGCTCCTACGAGCAGTACTTC
V gene: TRBV5-1; CDR3 length: 16; J gene: TRBJ2-7; D gene: TRBD2; clone size: once; CDR3 protein: CASSLVAGGLFDEQYF; CDR3 DNA: TGCGCCAGCAGCTTGGTTGCGGGGGGGCTTTTCGACGAGCAGTACTTC
V gene: TRBV6-5; CDR3 length: 14; J gene: TRBJ2-3; D gene: TRBD2; clone size: NA; CDR3 protein: CASKAGVGTDTQYF; CDR3 DNA: TGTGCCAGCAAAGCGGGAGTAGGCACAGATACGCAGTATTTT
V gene: TRBV4-1; CDR3 length: 14; J gene: TRBJ2-1; D gene: TRBD2; clone size: NA; CDR3 protein: CASSIAGGPREQFF; CDR3 DNA: TGCGCCAGCAGCATAGCGGGAGGGCCCCGGGAGCAGTTCTTC
V gene: TRBV7-7; CDR3 length: 15; J gene: TRBJ2-2; D gene: NA; clone size: NA; CDR3 protein: CASSLYNQGPGELFF; CDR3 DNA: TGTGCTAGCAGCTTGTACAACCAGGGGCCCGGGGAGCTGTTTTTT
V gene: TRBV6-5; CDR3 length: 14; J gene: TRBJ1-5; D gene: NA; clone size: NA; CDR3 protein: CASSPGPSNQPQHF; CDR3 DNA: TGTGCCAGCAGTCCGGGTCCCAGCAATCAGCCCCAGCATTTT
V gene: TRBV7-9; CDR3 length: 14; J gene: TRBJ1-1; D gene: TRBD1; clone size: NA; CDR3 protein: CASSSGQGDTEAFF; CDR3 DNA: TGTGCCAGCAGCTCGGGACAGGGGGACACTGAAGCTTTCTTT
V gene: TRBV7-9; CDR3 length: 15; J gene: TRBJ1-2; D gene: TRBD1; clone size: NA; CDR3 protein: CASSLWDSSSHGYTF; CDR3 DNA: TGTGCCAGCAGCTTGTGGGACAGTTCCTCTCATGGCTACACCTTC
V gene: TRBV2; CDR3 length: 15; J gene: TRBJ2-7; D gene: TRBD1; clone size: NA; CDR3 protein: CASSDRTGGGDEQYF; CDR3 DNA: TGTGCCAGCAGTGACCGGACAGGGGGTGGGGACGAGCAGTACTTC
V gene: TRBV18; CDR3 length: 14; J gene: TRBJ2-1; D gene: TRBD2; clone size: NA; CDR3 protein: CASLPSGSYNEQFF; CDR3 DNA: TGTGCCAGTCTTCCGAGCGGGAGCTACAATGAGCAGTTCTTC
V gene: TRBV28; CDR3 length: 16; J gene: TRBJ2-7; D gene: NA; clone size: NA; CDR3 protein: CASSPRRRRSSYEQYF; CDR3 DNA: TGTGCCAGCAGTCCGAGAAGAAGGCGGTCCTCCTACGAGCAGTACTTC
V gene: TRBV27; CDR3 length: 13; J gene: TRBJ1-2; D gene: NA; clone size: NA; CDR3 protein: CASRDNADYGYTF; CDR3 DNA: TGTGCCAGCCGGGACAACGCCGATTATGGCTACACCTTC